This is a list of T cell receptor beta chains from one sample in a study of blood T cell repertoires in COVID-19. The assay was immunoSEQ multiplex PCR, and TCRdb's table has in-frame clones only and misses some. The profile shows roughly 200,000 clones, roughly nine tenths of them singletons. Material: PBMCs or T cells enriched from blood (not recorded which). The receptor source for this set is a woman aged 40 to 49 with acute COVID-19. CDR3s include the opening cysteine and the closing phenylalanine or tryptophan. A D gene is named only where the DNA matches it firmly. For some rows the clone size is stated as once, few or many, or as a class when expanded; others skip it.

v_call	clone_size	d_call	j_call	cdr3_nt	cdr3_aa
TRBV20-1	.	.	TRBJ1-5	TGCAGTGCTAGCAGGGATCAGCCCCAGCATTTT	CSASRDQPQHF
TRBV18	.	.	TRBJ1-1	TGTGCCAGCCTCAGGGGCCAGAACACTGAAGCTTTCTTT	CASLRGQNTEAFF
TRBV7-2	.	.	TRBJ2-1	TGTGCCAGCAGGTCGCATCGCGGGGAGCAGTTCTTC	CASRSHRGEQFF
TRBV20-1	.	.	TRBJ1-2	TGCATCCCAGGGAACTATGGCTACACCTTC	CIPGNYGYTF
TRBV7-9	.	TRBD1	TRBJ1-3	TGTGCCAGCAGCTCGACAGGGTTGTCTGGAAACACCATATATTTT	CASSSTGLSGNTIYF
TRBV28	.	TRBD1	TRBJ1-2	TGTGCCAGCACCGCGTTAGGGACAGTTTTAAACTATGGCTACACCTTC	CASTALGTVLNYGYTF
TRBV11-2	once	.	TRBJ1-2	TGTGCCAGCAGCTTAGTTGGGGGGAACTATGGCTACACCTTC	CASSLVGGNYGYTF
TRBV4-1	.	.	TRBJ2-2	TGCGCCAGCAGCCAAGATTACGTGGAGGGCCCCGGGGAGCTGTTTTTT	CASSQDYVEGPGELFF
TRBV6-5	.	.	TRBJ1-5	TGTGCCAGCAGTACAGTGGACAGTCAGCCCCAGCATTTT	CASSTVDSQPQHF
TRBV18	once	TRBD1	TRBJ2-6	TGTGCCAGCTCACCCCGGGACAGCTCTGGGGCCAACGTCCTGACTTTC	CASSPRDSSGANVLTF
TRBV12-3/TRBV12-4	.	.	TRBJ2-7	TGTGCCAGCAGAGTAGGGGGCTCCTACGAGCAGTACTTC	CASRVGGSYEQYF
TRBV20-1	.	.	TRBJ2-5	TGCAGTGCTAGGTCCCCGGAGACCCAGTACTTC	CSARSPETQYF
TRBV7-2	.	TRBD1	TRBJ1-2	TGTGCCAGCAGCTTAGTCGGGACAGGGGGCAACTATGGCTACACCTTC	CASSLVGTGGNYGYTF
TRBV2	.	.	TRBJ1-2	TGTGCCAGCAGTGAACGGGGACATTCTTATGGCTACACCTTC	CASSERGHSYGYTF
TRBV4-2	.	TRBD2	TRBJ2-1	TGTGCCAGCAGCCAGTTAGCGGGCGGCACTTACAATGAGCAGTTCTTC	CASSQLAGGTYNEQFF
TRBV27	.	.	TRBJ2-2	TGTGCCAGCAGTGCGTACGACGGGATGACCGGGGAGCTGTTTTTT	CASSAYDGMTGELFF
TRBV19	.	.	TRBJ2-2	TGTGCCAGTAGTATAGATCTGGGGCCCGGCAGGGAGCTGTTTTTT	CASSIDLGPGRELFF
TRBV27	.	TRBD1	TRBJ2-5	TGTGCCAGCAGTCCGCTCCCAGGGGGCGCGAAGGAGACCCAGTACTTC	CASSPLPGGAKETQYF
TRBV27	once	.	TRBJ1-1	TGTGCCAGCAGTTTGGAGTGGAGTACTGAAGCTTTCTTT	CASSLEWSTEAFF
TRBV30	.	TRBD2	TRBJ2-3	TGTGCCTGGAGTGCAACACTAGCGGGGGGCACAGATACGCAGTATTTT	CAWSATLAGGTDTQYF
TRBV6-5	.	.	TRBJ1-6	TGTGCCAGCAGCTATCAGGCTTGGAATTCACCCCTCCACTTT	CASSYQAWNSPLHF
TRBV3-1/TRBV3-2	once	.	TRBJ2-7	TGTGCCAGCAGCCAGATGGCCTCCTACGAGCAGTACTTC	CASSQMASYEQYF
TRBV27	.	TRBD1	TRBJ1-1	TGTGCCAGCAGACAGGGGGCCACTGAAGCTTTCTTT	CASRQGATEAFF
TRBV11-2	.	TRBD2	TRBJ2-2	TGTGCCAGCAGCTTAGATTGGGGGGGAGCCGGGGAGCTGTTTTTT	CASSLDWGGAGELFF